This TCR beta chain was captured by sequencing in a study of OX40 agonist ivuxolimab in advanced cancers. Study overall: Every 2 weeks, patients received ivuxolimab intravenously, dosed at 0.01 to 10 mg/kg. Dose-escalation patients were diagnosed with hepatocellular carcinoma, melanoma, renal cell cancer or head and neck cancer. A history of anti-PD-1, anti-PD-L1 or anti-CTLA-4 therapy was acceptable, and approximately 40% had some. Study-level results: Some patients without response likewise showed low normalized clonal expansion.

Concerning this clone itself: The antigen is not known.

Sequencing used immunoSEQ multiplex PCR; TCRdb keeps in-frame clones, though not all of them. The sample has about 20,000 clones, approximately 70% seen once; the top ten hold roughly 20%. The germline V gene has CDR1 SNHLY and CDR2 FYNNEI. V lost 0 bases and J 1 base, leaving 13 bases between the germline ends. The CDR3 consists of 16 residues. The sequenced sample was CD4+ or CD8+ T cells sorted from blood, obtained in a trial of the OX40 agonist ivuxolimab. J is TRBJ2-7 and V is TRBV2; D gene ambiguous. The receptor was isolated from an adult with an advanced solid tumor such as melanoma, head and neck, liver or kidney cancer. The CDR3 region has the DNA TGTGCCAGCAGTGAAGCGCATGTACAAGGGTCCTACGAGCAGTACTTC. Translation gives CASSEAHVQGSYEQYF.